The 23 T cell receptor beta chains reported below all come from one sample, sequenced in a study of blood T cell repertoires in COVID-19. The protocol was immunoSEQ multiplex PCR, while the TCRdb copy is restricted to in-frame clones and leaves out a portion. This sample yields approximately 50,000 clones, of which approximately 80% are seen a single time; roughly 45% belongs to the top ten. Sequencing was performed on peripheral blood. Receptor source: a man aged 65-85 years with active or convalescent COVID-19.

This sequence joins TRBV6-5 and TRBJ1-5; 7 bases are shared with TRBD1. V lost 4 bases to trimming and J lost 6 bases; unmatched junction nucleotides: 6. This CDR3 spans 14 amino acids. CDR1 MNHEY and CDR2 SVGAGI come from the germline V gene. CDR3 DNA: TGTGCCAGCAGTTCGACAGGGACGCGTCAGCCCCAGCATTTT. It codes for CASSSTGTRQPQHF.

J is TRBJ1-1 and V is TRBV13; 8 bases line up with TRBD1. J lost 1 base, V lost 5 bases, and 6 bases had no gene match. Germline V gene data show CDR1 as PRHDT and CDR2 as FYEKMQ (reference sequence). There are 15 residues in the CDR3. CDR3 protein: CASSRQGRTNTEAFF. In nucleotides, the CDR3 is TGTGCCAGCAGCCGACAGGGGAGGACGAACACTGAAGCTTTCTTT.

The V gene is TRBV6-5, the J gene TRBJ1-2; 7 bases match TRBD1. The CDR3 extends over 13 amino acids. The trim removed 6 bases at V and 4 bases at J, leaving 5 bases unmatched. The germline CDR1 and CDR2 sequences are MNHEY and SVGAGI. The CDR3 region has the DNA TGTGCCAGCAGCCGACAGGGAATCTATGGCTACACCTTC. Residues: CASSRQGIYGYTF.

DNA for the CDR3: TGTGCCAGCAGGGCCGGGACAGTTATTCGTGGCTACACCTTC. This gives the protein CASRAGTVIRGYTF. V and J are TRBV28 and TRBJ1-2, with TRBD1 matching 7 bases. Losses at the gene ends were 6 bases for V and 7 bases for J; bases not matched to a gene: 11. The CDR3 is 14 residues long. Germline V lookup: CDR1 MDHEN, CDR2 SYDVKM.

This chain connects TRBV28 to TRBJ1-2; a weak D match, TRBD1 (6 bases). Germline V gene lookup returns CDR1 MDHEN and CDR2 SYDVKM. V lost 3 bases and J 7 bases, leaving 18 bases between the germline ends. The CDR3 spans 15 residues. CDR3 amino acids: CASSLAVAGARGYTF. The CDR3 nucleotides are TGTGCCAGCAGTTTGGCGGTTGCGGGGGCGCGTGGCTACACCTTC.

The chain couples TRBV4-1 to TRBJ2-2; 8 bases are a match to TRBD1. V shed 4 bases and J 3 bases; nucleotides not matched to a gene: 4. The germline V gene encodes CDR1 MGHRA and CDR2 YSYEKL. The CDR3 totals 15 residues. CDR3 coding DNA: TGCGCCAGCAGCCCGGGACAGGAGGACACCGGGGAGCTGTTTTTT. As protein: CASSPGQEDTGELFF.

The chain has TRBV2 and TRBJ2-7; TRBD2 aligns across 13 bases. Germline V gene lookup returns CDR1 SNHLY and CDR2 FYNNEI. V lost 6 bases, J lost 3 bases, and 2 bases stayed unmatched. The CDR3 is made up of 14 amino acids. CDR3 DNA: TGTGCCAGCAGACGGACTAGCGGGAGCTACGAGCAGTACTTC. It codes for CASRRTSGSYEQYF. Drawing the rest from reference TRBV2 and TRBJ2-7, the complete variable domain is EPEVTQTPSHQVTQMGQEVILRCVPISNHLYFYWYRQILGQKVEFLVSFYNNEISEKSEIFDDQFSVERPDGSNFTLKIRSTKLEDSAMYFCASRRTSGSYEQYFGPGTRLTVT.

Worth noting for this clone: The DNA is left out, because the CDR3 cannot be placed on it with certainty; the CDR3 is given as TCRdb lists it. This chain connects TRBV27 to TRBJ1-2. The germline CDR1 and CDR2 sequences are MNHEY and SMNVEV (reference sequence). Counting both end residues, the CDR3 totals 15 amino acids. This chain's CDR3 is CASSFGEGSIYGYTF.

The CDR3 DNA is TGCGCCAGCAGCCTGGGACTAGCGGGAGAGGACTACGAGCAGTACTTC. Translating gives CASSLGLAGEDYEQYF. The J gene is TRBJ2-7, the V gene TRBV4-1; 14 bases map to TRBD2. V trimming: 4 bases; J trimming: 3 bases; junction bases outside the gene matches: 5. The CDR3 loop spans 16 amino acids. Germline assignment: CDR1 MGHRA and CDR2 YSYEKL.

The chain recombines TRBV9 with TRBJ2-3; 12 nucleotides match TRBD2. This CDR3 is 17 amino acids long. V gave up 4 bases and J gave up 2 bases; unmatched junction bases: 8. In germline, CDR1 is SGDLS, CDR2 YYNGEE. In nucleotides, the CDR3 is TGTGCCAGCAGCTATAGTTCTAGCGGGGGGGCCACAGATACGCAGTATTTT. It translates to CASSYSSSGGATDTQYF. The variable domain in full, completed from reference TRBV9 and TRBJ2-3, reads DSGVTQTPKHLITATGQRVTLRCSPRSGDLSVYWYQQSLDQGLQFLIQYYNGEERAKGNILERFSAQQFPDLHSELNLSSLELGDSALYFCASSYSSSGGATDTQYFGPGTRLTVL.

The table lists this clone with a count of one. The rearrangement joins TRBV3-1 (or the pseudogene TRBV3-2) to TRBJ2-7, with D uncertain. CDR1 is LGHDT, CDR2 YNNKEL, per germline (reference sequence). The V end lost 4 bases, the J end lost 0 bases, and 13 bases lay between the germline ends. There are 15 residues in the CDR3. As DNA, the CDR3 is TGTGCCAGCAGCCGATCTGGTACAGCCTCCTACGAGCAGTACTTC. This translates into CASSRSGTASYEQYF.

This chain connects TRBV24-1 to TRBJ2-1; 8 bases agree with TRBD2. Trimming at V came to 4 bases and at J to 5 bases, leaving 9 bases not matched to a gene. The CDR3 length is 16 residues. Germline CDR1 reads KGHDR; CDR2 reads SFDVKD. CDR3 residues: CATSEPLAGNDNEQFF. CDR3 bases: TGTGCCACCAGTGAACCCCTAGCGGGCAACGACAATGAGCAGTTCTTC.

This clone has a single count. V usage is TRBV7-8 and J usage is TRBJ2-7; 9 nucleotides agree with TRBD1. The junction had 10 bases not matched to a gene; V was cut back by 1 base and J by 6 bases. The CDR3 totals 16 residues. CDR1 SGHVS and CDR2 FQNEAQ come from the germline V gene. DNA for the CDR3: TGTGCCAGCAGCTTAGACGGGACAGGGTTTGAACGCGAGCAGTACTTC. It codes for CASSLDGTGFEREQYF. The variable domain in full, completed from reference TRBV7-8 and TRBJ2-7, reads GAGVSQSPRYKVAKRGQDVALRCDPISGHVSLFWYQQALGQGPEFLTYFQNEAQLDKSGLPSDRFFAERPEGSVSTLKIQRTQQEDSAVYLCASSLDGTGFEREQYFGPGTRLTVT.

This sequence joins TRBV7-3 and TRBJ2-1, with 11 bases aligning to TRBD2. V dropped 0 bases and J dropped 9; count of bases not matched to a gene: 7. CDR1 is SGHTA and CDR2 is FQGTGA in the germline V gene. The CDR3 is 16 residues long. The CDR3 spells CASSLTSLAGGAEQFF. CDR3 in DNA: TGTGCCAGCAGCTTAACTTCCCTAGCGGGGGGTGCTGAGCAGTTCTTC. The entire variable domain, with the rest obtained from reference TRBV7-3 and TRBJ2-1, is as follows: GAGVSQTPSNKVTEKGKYVELRCDPISGHTALYWYRQSLGQGPEFLIYFQGTGAADDSGLPNDRFFAVRPEGSVSTLKIQRTERGDSAVYLCASSLTSLAGGAEQFFGPGTRLTVL.

The V and J genes are TRBV21-1 and TRBJ2-7; the D call in the table, TRBD1, was not verified against the DNA. TRBV21-1 is termed a pseudogene. The CDR3 is 17 residues long. The CDR3 sequence: CASSTLNGQVFPYEQYF. The CDR3 coding sequence is TGTGCCAGCAGCACCCTAAATGGACAGGTTTTCCCCTACGAGCAGTACTTC.

V usage is TRBV5-1 and J usage is TRBJ2-1; 9 nucleotides line up with TRBD1. From germline, CDR1 is SGHRS and CDR2 YFSETQ. The CDR3 has 15 residues. The ends lost 4 bases at V and 4 bases at J; junction bases unmatched: 6. The DNA of the CDR3 is TGCGCCAGCAGCCCTCGGGGGACAGGGTACAATGAGCAGTTCTTC. The encoded protein is CASSPRGTGYNEQFF. Supplemented by reference TRBV5-1 and TRBJ2-1, the full variable domain reads KAGVTQTPRYLIKTRGQQVTLSCSPISGHRSVSWYQQTPGQGLQFLFEYFSETQRNKGNFPGRFSGRQFSNSRSEMNVSTLELGDSALYLCASSPRGTGYNEQFFGPGTRLTVL.

This sequence joins TRBV15 and TRBJ2-7, with D possibly being TRBD2 (5 bases). The CDR3 sequence is 15 residues long. With 1 base removed from V and 4 bases from J, the gap between germline ends came to 14 bases. The germline V gene encodes CDR1 LNHNV and CDR2 YYDKDF (reference sequence). The CDR3 DNA sequence: TGTGCCACCAGCAGAGTAGGCCGCGCGGGTTACGAGCAGTACTTC. Its protein is CATSRVGRAGYEQYF.

This chain connects TRBV11-2 to TRBJ2-1, with TRBD1 matching 8 bases. Trimming took 3 bases from V and 2 from J; bases not matched to a gene: 6. Germline CDR1 and CDR2: SGHAT and FQNNGV. This CDR3 region has 16 residues. The CDR3 DNA sequence: TGTGCCAGCAGCTTCCGGGGACAGGCTACCTACAATGAGCAGTTCTTC. It specifies CASSFRGQATYNEQFF.

The rearrangement uses TRBV27 and TRBJ2-7; 12 positions agree with TRBD2. Germline values: CDR1 MNHEY, CDR2 SMNVEV (reference sequence). Trimming cost V 8 bases and J 6 bases; bases outside gene matches: 17. The CDR3 loop spans 17 amino acids. The CDR3 sequence: CASRLAGGRKTASEQYF. DNA for the CDR3: TGTGCCAGCCGTCTAGCGGGGGGGCGGAAAACCGCCTCCGAGCAGTACTTC.

The chain is built from TRBV11-1 and TRBJ2-1; 9 bases are shared with TRBD2. The CDR3 is made up of 16 amino acids. V shed 5 bases, J shed 5 bases, and the junction held 10 bases outside the gene matches. From germline, CDR1 is SGHAT and CDR2 FQDESV (reference sequence). For the CDR3, the DNA is TGTGCCAGCAGCCCCTCTATTGCGGGAGGGAACAATGAGCAGTTCTTC. Translated, it gives CASSPSIAGGNNEQFF. Full variable domain (missing parts from reference TRBV11-1 and TRBJ2-1): EAEVAQSPRYKITEKSQAVAFWCDPISGHATLYWYRQILGQGPELLVQFQDESVVDDSQLPKDRFSAERLKGVDSTLKIQPAELGDSAMYLCASSPSIAGGNNEQFFGPGTRLTVL.

This clone occurred once. The chain employs TRBV7-2 and TRBJ2-5; D may be TRBD2 (5 bases). Trimming removed 2 bases at V and 3 bases at J, with 22 bases between. Germline values: CDR1 SGHTA, CDR2 FQGNSA. The CDR3 has 18 residues. The CDR3 spells CASSLRRPRLGKKETQYF. The CDR3 DNA is TGTGCCAGCAGCTTAAGGAGGCCCAGGCTAGGGAAAAAAGAGACCCAGTACTTC.

The CDR3, as DNA: TGTGCCAGCAGCCAAGAGCTAAGGGGGGGACGCTCTGGAAACACCATATATTTT. Its translation: CASSQELRGGRSGNTIYF. The genes are TRBV4-2 and TRBJ1-3, with a weak D call TRBD1 (6 bases). V lost 0 bases and J 0 bases, leaving 15 bases between the germline ends. CDR1 LGHNA and CDR2 YNFKEQ come from the germline V gene. The CDR3 runs to 18 residues.

The rearrangement links TRBV11-3 to TRBJ2-1; no clear D gene. This CDR3 has 13 residues. CDR1 SGHNT and CDR2 YENEEA come from the germline V gene. The V end was cut by 0 bases, the J end by 8 bases, with 8 bases between. The CDR3 bases are TGTGCCAGCAGCTTAGATTATGGCCATGAGCAGTTCTTC. Translated, it gives CASSLDYGHEQFF.